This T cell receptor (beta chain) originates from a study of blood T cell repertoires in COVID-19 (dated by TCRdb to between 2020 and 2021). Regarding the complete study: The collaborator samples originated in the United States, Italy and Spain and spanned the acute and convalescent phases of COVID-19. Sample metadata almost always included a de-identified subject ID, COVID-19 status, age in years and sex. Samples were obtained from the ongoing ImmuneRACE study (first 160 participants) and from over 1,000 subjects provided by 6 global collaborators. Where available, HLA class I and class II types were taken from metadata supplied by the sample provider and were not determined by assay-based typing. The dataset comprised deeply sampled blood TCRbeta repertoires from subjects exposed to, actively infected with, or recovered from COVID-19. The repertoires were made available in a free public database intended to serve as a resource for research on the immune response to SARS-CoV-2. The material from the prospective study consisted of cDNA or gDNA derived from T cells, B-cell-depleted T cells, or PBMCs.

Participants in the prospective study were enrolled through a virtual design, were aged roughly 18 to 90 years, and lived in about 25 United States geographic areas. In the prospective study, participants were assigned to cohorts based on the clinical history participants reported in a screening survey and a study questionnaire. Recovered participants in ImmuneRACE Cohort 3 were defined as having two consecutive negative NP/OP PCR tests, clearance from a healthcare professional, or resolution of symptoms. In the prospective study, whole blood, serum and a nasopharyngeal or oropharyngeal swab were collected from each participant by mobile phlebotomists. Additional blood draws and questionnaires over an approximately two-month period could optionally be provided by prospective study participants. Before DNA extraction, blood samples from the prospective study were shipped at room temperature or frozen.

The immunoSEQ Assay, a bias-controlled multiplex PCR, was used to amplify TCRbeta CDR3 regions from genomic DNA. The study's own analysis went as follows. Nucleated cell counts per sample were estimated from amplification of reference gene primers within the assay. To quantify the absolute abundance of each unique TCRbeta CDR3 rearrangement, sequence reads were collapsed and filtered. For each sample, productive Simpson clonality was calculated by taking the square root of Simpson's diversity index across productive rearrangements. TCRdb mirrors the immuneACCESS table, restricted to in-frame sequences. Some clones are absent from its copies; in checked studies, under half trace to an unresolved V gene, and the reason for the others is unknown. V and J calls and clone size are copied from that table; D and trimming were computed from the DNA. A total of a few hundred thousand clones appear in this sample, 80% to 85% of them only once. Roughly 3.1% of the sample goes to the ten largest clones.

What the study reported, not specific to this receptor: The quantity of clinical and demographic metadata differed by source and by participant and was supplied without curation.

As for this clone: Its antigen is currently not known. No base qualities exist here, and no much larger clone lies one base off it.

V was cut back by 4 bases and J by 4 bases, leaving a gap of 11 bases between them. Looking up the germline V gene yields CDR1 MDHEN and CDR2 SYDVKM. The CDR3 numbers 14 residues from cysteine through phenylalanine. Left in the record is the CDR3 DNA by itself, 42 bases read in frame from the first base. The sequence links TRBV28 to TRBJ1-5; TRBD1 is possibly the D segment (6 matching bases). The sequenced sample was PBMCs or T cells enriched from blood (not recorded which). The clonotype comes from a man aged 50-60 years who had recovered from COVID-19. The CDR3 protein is CASSYPDSNQPQHF. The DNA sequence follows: TGTGCCAGCAGTTACCCGGACAGTAATCAGCCCCAGCATTTT.